This T cell receptor beta chain was profiled in a study of blood T cells in healthy people across ages. Study-wide results and limits: Observed TCR beta diversity per million T cells went down as age went up. This fall followed a roughly linear course with age. Strongly correlated with naive T cell percentage was TCR beta diversity. When one million T cells were used, diversity estimates were thought to be underestimates.

The authors ran a second PCR of about 7 to 11 cycles using a sample-barcoded 5' primer and a J-beta primer mix. TCRdb redid the calling of the 5' RACE reads with MiXCR, one entry per CDR3 protein. The profile covers fewer than 900,000 distinct CDR3 sequences, with 30% to 45% appearing a single time and over 10% taken by the ten largest. Worth noting for this clonotype: No antigen is known for it.

V was clipped by 0 bases and J by 2 bases, with 8 bases between them. The CDR3 spans 14 residues. The clonotype was recovered from a man younger than 35 in good health. The sample taken for sequencing was blood. The chain is built from TRBV12-3 or TRBV12-4 and TRBJ2-7, with D possibly matching TRBD1 (5 bases). The CDR3 region is CASSLARGTYEQYF. CDR3 DNA sequence: TGTGCCAGCAGTTTAGCTAGGGGAACCTACGAGCAGTACTTC.